This passage covers 18 T cell receptor beta chains from one sample sequenced in a study of shared clonotypes between healthy human individuals. Only in-frame clones appear in the TCRdb table, and some are missing; sequencing was by immunoSEQ multiplex PCR. Of about 110,000 clones listed, less than 75% were seen once; the top ten hold about 24%. Sequencing input: memory CD8+ T cells sorted from blood. Subset of the sample: CD45RO+ cells pooled with CCR7-negative TemRA cells. These receptors originate from a woman aged 25-40 years in good health.

The chain employs TRBV14 and TRBJ2-3; TRBD2 agrees at 10 bases. The CDR3 contains 16 residues. V gave up 6 bases and J gave up 2 bases; unmatched junction bases: 8. Germline CDR1 reads SGHDN; CDR2 reads FVKESK. CDR3: CASRPTSGATTDTQYF. CDR3 in DNA: TGTGCCAGCAGACCTACTAGCGGGGCGACCACAGATACGCAGTATTTT.

This clone was detected many times. The V call is TRBV6-5, the J call TRBJ2-7; D perhaps matches TRBD1 (5 bases). V was pared by 4 bases and J by 6 bases, with 13 bases between. CDR1 and CDR2 (germline): MNHEY, SVGAGI. The length of the CDR3 is 13 residues. CDR3 loop: CASSSGLRGEQYF. The CDR3 nucleotides are TGTGCCAGCAGTTCAGGGTTACGAGGCGAGCAGTACTTC.

This rearrangement joins TRBV2 to TRBJ2-7, with TRBD2 matching 11 bases. The CDR3 totals 16 residues. V shed 4 bases and J 7 bases; nucleotides not matched to a gene: 12. Germline V CDR1 and CDR2: SNHLY, FYNNEI. CDR3 residues: CASSAQLAGVLREQYF. CDR3 bases: TGTGCCAGCAGTGCCCAACTAGCGGGGGTGCTACGGGAGCAGTACTTC. Variable domain in full (rest from reference TRBV2 and TRBJ2-7): EPEVTQTPSHQVTQMGQEVILRCVPISNHLYFYWYRQILGQKVEFLVSFYNNEISEKSEIFDDQFSVERPDGSNFTLKIRSTKLEDSAMYFCASSAQLAGVLREQYFGPGTRLTVT.

The rearrangement joins TRBV28 to TRBJ2-3; perhaps TRBD2 as D (6 bases). Trimming pared 5 bases from V and 2 bases from J, leaving 14 bases between. This CDR3 is 15 amino acids long. Looked up from germline, CDR1 is MDHEN and CDR2 is SYDVKM. In nucleotides, the CDR3 is TGTGCCAGCAGTATGGGCGGGACTTCCACAGATACGCAGTATTTT. Amino acid sequence: CASSMGGTSTDTQYF.

This clone was detected a few times. J is TRBJ2-1 and V is TRBV6-5; 7 bases fit TRBD2. Germline-derived CDR1 and CDR2 are MNHEY and SVGAGI. The CDR3 has 13 amino acids. V was clipped by 1 base and J by 9 bases; unmatched bases: 3. Written as DNA, the CDR3 is TGTGCCAGCAGTTACTTAGGACTAGGTGAGCAGTTCTTC. Translating it yields CASSYLGLGEQFF.

This clone was picked up a small number of times. The DNA for the CDR3 is TGCGCCAGCAGCTTTGACAGTGCCTACGAGCAGTACTTC. This sequence encodes CASSFDSAYEQYF. The chain joins TRBV5-1 to TRBJ2-7; possibly TRBD1 for D (5 bases). Germline assignment: CDR1 SGHRS and CDR2 YFSETQ. This CDR3 comprises 13 residues. V lost 2 bases to trimming and J lost 2 bases, with 8 bases between them.

This CDR3 reads CASSLGQGYTEAFF. The CDR3 DNA follows: TGTGCCAGCAGCTTAGGGCAGGGTTACACTGAAGCTTTCTTT. The chain recombines TRBV7-9 with TRBJ1-1, with D perhaps matching TRBD1 (5 bases). With 1 base removed from V and 3 bases from J, the gap between germline ends came to 9 bases. Germline V CDR1 and CDR2: SEHNR, FQNEAQ (reference sequence). The CDR3 loop spans 14 amino acids.

There are many counts of this clone. The rearrangement uses TRBV29-1 and TRBJ2-1, with 10 bases fitting TRBD2. The CDR3 is 14 residues long. The V gene's germline CDR1 is SQVTM and CDR2 ANQGSEA. J lost 3 bases, V lost 6 bases, and 5 bases had no gene match. CDR3 coding DNA: TGCAGCGTCGTAACTAGCGGGGACTACAATGAGCAGTTCTTC. Protein sequence: CSVVTSGDYNEQFF.

This clone was recorded a few times. This sequence joins TRBV13 and TRBJ2-7, with 10 bases that match TRBD2. The CDR3 covers 15 residues. V dropped 5 bases and J dropped 2; count of bases not matched to a gene: 6. CDR1 and CDR2 (germline): PRHDT, FYEKMQ (reference sequence). In DNA form, the CDR3 reads TGTGCCAGCAGCCTCTGGACTAGCGGACCCTACGAGCAGTACTTC. This translates into CASSLWTSGPYEQYF.

The chain employs TRBV11-2 and TRBJ2-2; 7 positions match TRBD2. After removal of 1 base from V and 5 bases from J, the junction contained 4 bases not matched to a gene. Germline CDR1 reads SGHAT; CDR2 reads FQNNGV. CDR3 length: 15 residues. The CDR3 DNA sequence: TGTGCCAGCAGCTTAGGGACTAGGAGGACCGGGGAGCTGTTTTTT. Translated, it gives CASSLGTRRTGELFF.

The chain employs TRBV11-3 and TRBJ2-1; TRBD2 matches 8 bases. With V trimmed by 10 bases and J by 8 bases, 16 bases remained unmatched. The CDR3 sequence is 15 residues long. Germline CDR1 is SGHNT and CDR2 is YENEEA. CDR3 nucleotides: TGTGCCACCCCCTCGTCGGGACTAGTTTTCCATGAGCAGTTCTTC. This sequence encodes CATPSSGLVFHEQFF.

This clone was seen once. The chain uses TRBV6-1 and TRBJ2-5, with D tentatively TRBD2 (6 bases). V was clipped by 2 bases and J by 5 bases, with 12 bases between them. CDR3 length: 14 residues. Germline V gene data show CDR1 as MNHNS and CDR2 as SASEGT. This CDR3 reads CASSELSGVETQYF. In DNA form, the CDR3 reads TGTGCCAGCAGTGAATTGTCGGGAGTGGAGACCCAGTACTTC.

The gene calls are TRBV6-1 and TRBJ1-1; D remains ambiguous. V lost 5 bases, J lost 8 bases, and 12 bases lay in between. This CDR3 comprises 12 residues. Germline V gives CDR1 MNHNS, CDR2 SASEGT. The CDR3 nucleotides read TGTGCCAGCAGTTCGACCGGTTGGGAAGCTTTCTTT. Residues: CASSSTGWEAFF.

The chain links TRBV27 to TRBJ1-5, with a possible D match to TRBD1 (5 bases). The germline gives CDR1 MNHEY, CDR2 SMNVEV (reference sequence). The CDR3 is 16 amino acids. Trimming took off 1 base at V and 0 bases at J, with 10 bases between the two ends. CDR3 amino acids: CASSLYGGASNQPQHF. CDR3 nucleotide sequence: TGTGCCAGCAGTTTATATGGGGGAGCTAGCAATCAGCCCCAGCATTTT.

This clone was seen a handful of times. This chain joins TRBV25-1 and TRBJ2-2; D is unresolved. In germline, CDR1 is MGHDK, CDR2 SYGVNS. The ends were cut back, 5 bases at V and 3 bases at J, with 13 bases in the middle. The CDR3 spans 15 residues. The DNA of the CDR3 is TGTGCCAGCAGTTTAGGGCAAATAGACACCGGGGAGCTGTTTTTT. Its protein is CASSLGQIDTGELFF.

Details on this clone: One junction end does not reproduce the germline sequence, and a read error may be involved. This rearrangement joins TRBV4-1 to TRBJ2-7; possibly TRBD2 for D (5 bases). The CDR3 length is 14 residues. Germline CDR1 MGHRA, CDR2 YSYEKL. Here the CDR3 reads CASSLTGSSYEQYF. The CDR3 DNA sequence: TGTGCCAGCAGCTTAACGGGGAGCTCCTACGAGCAGTACTTC.

This chain links TRBV13 with TRBJ2-7, with D possibly matching TRBD2 (5 bases). The CDR3 loop spans 14 amino acids. Germline values: CDR1 PRHDT, CDR2 FYEKMQ (reference sequence). V was shortened by 4 bases and J by 3 bases, with 13 bases between the two germline ends. The CDR3 region is CASSSRGTNYEQYF. The DNA for the CDR3 is TGTGCCAGCAGCTCCCGGGGAACTAACTACGAGCAGTACTTC.

This sequence joins TRBV7-8 and TRBJ2-7; D is ambiguous. The CDR3 is 18 residues long. Deletions cut 4 bases from V and 5 bases from J, with 27 bases between. The germline CDR1 and CDR2 sequences are SGHVS and FQNEAQ. The CDR3 coding sequence is TGTGCCAGCAGCTCCTCAAGGTCTGGGGTATTAGTCGTCGACGAGCAGTACTTC. As protein: CASSSSRSGVLVVDEQYF.